Detailed here is one TCR beta chain. Its specificity is unknown. This sample was taken from a study of long-term antiretroviral therapy in people with HIV. A v3.0 immunoSEQ assay was performed at survey level. The data were produced by immunoSEQ multiplex PCR, yet TCRdb's version contains in-frame clones alone and is incomplete. The sample holds more than 20,000 clones, 85% seen once. The study, taken as a whole, reports: Information on adherence to ART, viral resistance or therapy changes was unavailable.

Deletions cut 5 bases from V and 6 bases from J, with 14 bases between. The germline V gene has CDR1 MGHDK and CDR2 SYGVNS. This CDR3 contains 14 residues. This chain joins TRBV25-1 and TRBJ1-5, with D possibly being TRBD1 (5 bases). This TCR derives from a man between 35 and 55 years old with HIV. The sample here was unsorted PBMCs, taken 2.3 years after starting antiretroviral therapy. The CDR3 protein is CASSKLGVGQPQHF. DNA for the CDR3: TGTGCCAGCAGTAAGTTAGGGGTAGGTCAGCCCCAGCATTTT. The whole variable domain, filled in from reference TRBV25-1 and TRBJ1-5, reads EADIYQTPRYLVIGTGKKITLECSQTMGHDKMYWYQQDPGMELHLIHYSYGVNSTEKGDLSSESTVSRIRTEHFPLTLESARPSHTSQYLCASSKLGVGQPQHFGDGTRLSIL.